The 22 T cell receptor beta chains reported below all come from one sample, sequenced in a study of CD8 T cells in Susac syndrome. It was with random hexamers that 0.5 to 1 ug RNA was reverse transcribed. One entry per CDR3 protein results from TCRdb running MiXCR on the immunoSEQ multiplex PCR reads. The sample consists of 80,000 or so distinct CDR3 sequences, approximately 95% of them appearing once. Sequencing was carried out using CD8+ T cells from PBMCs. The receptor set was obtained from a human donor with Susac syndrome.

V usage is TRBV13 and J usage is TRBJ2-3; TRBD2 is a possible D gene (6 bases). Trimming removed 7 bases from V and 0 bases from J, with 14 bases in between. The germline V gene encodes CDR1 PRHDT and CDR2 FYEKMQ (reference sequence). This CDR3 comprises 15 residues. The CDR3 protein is CASTSPGGSTDTQYF. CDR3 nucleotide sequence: TGTGCCAGCACCTCTCCTGGGGGGAGCACAGATACGCAGTATTTT. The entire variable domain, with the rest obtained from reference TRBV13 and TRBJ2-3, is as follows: AAGVIQSPRHLIKEKRETATLKCYPIPRHDTVYWYQQGPGQDPQFLISFYEKMQSDKGSIPDRFSAQQFSDYHSELNMSSLELGDSALYFCASTSPGGSTDTQYFGPGTRLTVL.

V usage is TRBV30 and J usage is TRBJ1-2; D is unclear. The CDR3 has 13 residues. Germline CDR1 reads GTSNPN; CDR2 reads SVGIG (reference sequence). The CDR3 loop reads CASPGSSHYGYTF. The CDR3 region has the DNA TGTGCTTCCCCCGGCTCATCCCACTATGGCTACACCTTC.

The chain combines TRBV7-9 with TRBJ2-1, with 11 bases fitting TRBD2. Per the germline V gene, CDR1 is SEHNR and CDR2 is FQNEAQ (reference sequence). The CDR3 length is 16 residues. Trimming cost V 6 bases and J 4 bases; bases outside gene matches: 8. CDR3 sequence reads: CASRPPLAGGYNEQFF. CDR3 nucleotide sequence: TGTGCCAGCAGACCTCCTCTAGCGGGGGGATACAATGAGCAGTTCTTC.

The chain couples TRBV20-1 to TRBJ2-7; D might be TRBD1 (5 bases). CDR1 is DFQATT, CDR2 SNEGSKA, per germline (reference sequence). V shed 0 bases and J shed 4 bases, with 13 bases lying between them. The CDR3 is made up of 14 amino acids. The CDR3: CSARDPQVMYEQYF. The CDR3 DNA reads TGCAGTGCTAGAGATCCACAGGTGATGTACGAGCAGTACTTC.

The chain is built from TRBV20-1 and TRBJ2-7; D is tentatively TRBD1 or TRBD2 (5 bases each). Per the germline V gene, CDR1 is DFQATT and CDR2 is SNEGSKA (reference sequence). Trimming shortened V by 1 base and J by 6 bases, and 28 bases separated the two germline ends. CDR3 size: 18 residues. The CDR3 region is CSARGAGSPGPWAGEQYF. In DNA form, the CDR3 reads TGCAGTGCTAGAGGGGCCGGTTCACCGGGACCCTGGGCCGGCGAGCAGTACTTC.

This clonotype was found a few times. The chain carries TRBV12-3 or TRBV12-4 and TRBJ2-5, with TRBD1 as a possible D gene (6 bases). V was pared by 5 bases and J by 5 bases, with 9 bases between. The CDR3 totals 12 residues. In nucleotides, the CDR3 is TGTGCCAGCAGTCTAACAGGGGAGACCCAGTACTTC. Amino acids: CASSLTGETQYF.

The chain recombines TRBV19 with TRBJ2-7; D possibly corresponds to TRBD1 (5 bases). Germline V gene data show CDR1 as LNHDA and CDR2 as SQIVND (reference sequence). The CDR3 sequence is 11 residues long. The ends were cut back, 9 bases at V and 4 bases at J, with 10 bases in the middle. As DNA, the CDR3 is TGTGCCAGCACCTCAGGGTACGAGCAGTACTTC. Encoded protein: CASTSGYEQYF.

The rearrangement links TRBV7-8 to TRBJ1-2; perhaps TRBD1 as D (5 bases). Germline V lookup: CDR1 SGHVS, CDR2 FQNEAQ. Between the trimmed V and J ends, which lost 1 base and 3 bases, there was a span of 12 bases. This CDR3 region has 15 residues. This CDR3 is CASSLGGGQYYGYTF. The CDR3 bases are TGTGCCAGCAGCTTAGGGGGCGGTCAGTACTATGGCTACACCTTC.

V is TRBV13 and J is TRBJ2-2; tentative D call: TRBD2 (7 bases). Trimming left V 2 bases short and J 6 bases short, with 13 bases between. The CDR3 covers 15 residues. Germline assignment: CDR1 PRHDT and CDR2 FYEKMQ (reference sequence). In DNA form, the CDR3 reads TGTGCCAGCAGCTTACGGGGGGCCATGGCCGGGGAGCTGTTTTTT. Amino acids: CASSLRGAMAGELFF.

The CDR3 region has the DNA TGTGCCAGCAGAACCGCTAGCGGGGGGGACCAAGAGACCCAGTACTTC. The encoded protein is CASRTASGGDQETQYF. The V and J genes are TRBV2 and TRBJ2-5; 12 nucleotides align to TRBD2. The germline CDR1 and CDR2 sequences are SNHLY and FYNNEI. Trimming took 6 bases from V and 0 from J; bases not matched to a gene: 5. The CDR3 extends over 16 amino acids. Full variable domain (outside the CDR3, taken from reference TRBV2 and TRBJ2-5): EPEVTQTPSHQVTQMGQEVILRCVPISNHLYFYWYRQILGQKVEFLVSFYNNEISEKSEIFDDQFSVERPDGSNFTLKIRSTKLEDSAMYFCASRTASGGDQETQYFGPGTRLLVL.

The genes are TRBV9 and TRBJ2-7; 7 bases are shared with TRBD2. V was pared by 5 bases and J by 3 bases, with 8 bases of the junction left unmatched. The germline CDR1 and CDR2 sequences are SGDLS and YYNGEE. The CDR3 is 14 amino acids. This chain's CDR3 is CASREGRGYYEQYF. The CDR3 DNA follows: TGTGCCAGCAGGGAGGGGCGGGGGTACTACGAGCAGTACTTC.

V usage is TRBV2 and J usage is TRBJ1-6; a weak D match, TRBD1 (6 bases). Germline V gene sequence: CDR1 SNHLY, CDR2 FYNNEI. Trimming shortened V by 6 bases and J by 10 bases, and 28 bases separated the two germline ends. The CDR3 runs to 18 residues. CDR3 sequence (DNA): TGTGCCAGCAGAGCCCCAGGGGACCCACAGGAATTTCGGTCACCCCTCCACTTT. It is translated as CASRAPGDPQEFRSPLHF.

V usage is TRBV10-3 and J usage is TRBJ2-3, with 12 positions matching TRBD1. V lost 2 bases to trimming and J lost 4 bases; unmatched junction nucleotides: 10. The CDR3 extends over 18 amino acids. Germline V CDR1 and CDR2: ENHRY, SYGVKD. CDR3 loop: CAISERPGTGGSADTQYF. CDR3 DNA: TGTGCCATCAGTGAGCGTCCAGGGACAGGGGGCTCGGCAGATACGCAGTATTTT.

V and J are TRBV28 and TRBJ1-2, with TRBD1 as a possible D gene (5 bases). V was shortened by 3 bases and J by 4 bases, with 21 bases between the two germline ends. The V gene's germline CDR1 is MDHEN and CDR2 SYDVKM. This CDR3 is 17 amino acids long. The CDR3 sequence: CASSFMRGGERGYGYTF. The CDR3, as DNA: TGTGCCAGCAGTTTCATGCGTGGAGGGGAGCGTGGCTATGGCTACACCTTC.

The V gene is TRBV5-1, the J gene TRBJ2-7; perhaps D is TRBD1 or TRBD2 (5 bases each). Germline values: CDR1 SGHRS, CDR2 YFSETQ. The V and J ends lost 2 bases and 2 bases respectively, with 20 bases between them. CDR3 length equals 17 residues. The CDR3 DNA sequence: TGCGCCAGCAGCTTAAGAAGTCCCGGGGCAGGCGCCTACGAGCAGTACTTC. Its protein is CASSLRSPGAGAYEQYF.

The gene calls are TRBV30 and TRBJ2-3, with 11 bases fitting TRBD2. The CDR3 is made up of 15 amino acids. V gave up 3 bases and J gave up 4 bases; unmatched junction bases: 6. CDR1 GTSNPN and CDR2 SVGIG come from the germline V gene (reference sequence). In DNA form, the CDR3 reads TGTGCCTGGAGCTCAACGGGACTAGCGGCAGATACGCAGTATTTT. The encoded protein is CAWSSTGLAADTQYF.

CDR3 sequence: CSAPTGESGYTF. The CDR3 coding sequence is TGCAGTGCGCCCACAGGGGAGAGTGGCTACACCTTC. The chain links TRBV20-1 to TRBJ1-2; 7 bases line up with TRBD1. The V gene's germline CDR1 is DFQATT and CDR2 SNEGSKA (reference sequence). Trimming removed 6 bases from V and 7 bases from J; junction bases left unmatched: 8. The CDR3 contains 12 residues.

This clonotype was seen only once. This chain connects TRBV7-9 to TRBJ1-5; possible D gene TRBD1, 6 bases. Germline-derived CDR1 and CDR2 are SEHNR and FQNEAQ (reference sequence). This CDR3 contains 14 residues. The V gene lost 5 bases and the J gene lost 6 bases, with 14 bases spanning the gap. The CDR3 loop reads CASSPGQQGQPQHF. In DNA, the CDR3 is TGTGCCAGCAGCCCCGGACAGCAAGGTCAGCCCCAGCATTTT.

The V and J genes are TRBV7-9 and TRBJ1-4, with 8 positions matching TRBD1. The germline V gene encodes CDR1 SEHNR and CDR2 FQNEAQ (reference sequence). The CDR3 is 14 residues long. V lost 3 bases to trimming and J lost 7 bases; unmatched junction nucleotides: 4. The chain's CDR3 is CASSLGTGIEKLFF. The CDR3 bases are TGTGCCAGCAGCTTGGGGACAGGAATTGAAAAACTGTTTTTT.

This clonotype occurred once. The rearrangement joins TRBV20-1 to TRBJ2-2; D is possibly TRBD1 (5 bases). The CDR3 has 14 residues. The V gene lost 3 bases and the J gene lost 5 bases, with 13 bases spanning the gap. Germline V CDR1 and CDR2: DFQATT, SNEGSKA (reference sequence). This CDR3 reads CSARGRGETGELFF. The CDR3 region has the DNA TGCAGTGCTAGGGGTAGGGGCGAGACCGGGGAGCTGTTTTTT.

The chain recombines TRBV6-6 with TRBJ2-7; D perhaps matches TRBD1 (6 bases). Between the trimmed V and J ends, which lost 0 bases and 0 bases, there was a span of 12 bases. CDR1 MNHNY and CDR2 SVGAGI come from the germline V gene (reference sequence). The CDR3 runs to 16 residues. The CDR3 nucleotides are TGTGCCAGCAGTTACTCCCTAACAGGGTCCTCCTACGAGCAGTACTTC. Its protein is CASSYSLTGSSYEQYF.

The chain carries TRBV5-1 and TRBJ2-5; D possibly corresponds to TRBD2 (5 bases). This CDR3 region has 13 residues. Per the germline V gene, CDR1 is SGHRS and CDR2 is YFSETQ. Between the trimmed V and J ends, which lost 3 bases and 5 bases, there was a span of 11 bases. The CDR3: CASSSGWEETQYF. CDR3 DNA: TGCGCCAGCAGCTCGGGATGGGAGGAGACCCAGTACTTC.